A single TCR beta chain is shown here with its context. Its antigen is unknown. At one of its ends the junction is not consistent with the germline gene, which may arise from a read error. This entry belongs to a study of blood T cells in healthy people across ages (dated by TCRdb to 2014 to 2015). In the study overall: In model experiments, template switching captured about one uniquely barcoded TCR beta cDNA molecule for every two T cells. Age-related changes in TCR beta repertoire diversity were measured in the study by deep sequencing normalized with unique cDNA molecular identifiers. Donors were grouped into four age groups: young (average approximately 16 years), middle-aged (roughly 37), aged (about 60) and long-lived (less than 85). To avoid experimental bias, donors of different ages were distributed randomly across sequencing lanes. Using the same blood draw, the study looked at two additional independent replicas of 1 million unique cDNA reads for two donors, one aged 18 to 30 and the other aged 80 or older. Overall study results and their limits: As age increased, observed TCR beta diversity per million T cells dropped in a roughly linear way, and a significant reduction was already evident by age roughly 36. A strong correlation was found between observed TCR beta diversity and the percentage of naive T cells measured by flow cytometry. The CMV infection status of donors was not known, potentially confounding age-related changes in expanded clonotypes. Compared with the aged group, the long-lived group had more naive CD4+ T cells, fewer expanded clones and increased TCR diversity, a pattern suggesting age selection. Conclusive comparison of naive and antigen-experienced compartments was prevented by the profiling of bulk unsorted PBMCs. Estimates of total diversity based on one million sequenced T cells were considered lower bounds and underestimates.

CDR1 and CDR2 (SGDLS, YYNGEE) derive from the germline V gene. The CDR3 starts with the cysteine, ends with the phenylalanine, and has 16 residues. CDR3 DNA only is kept here, 48 bases in frame from base 1. Systemically healthy Caucasian individuals from Russia, over 30 in total and aged about 6 to 95 years, were included as donors. Each donor gave approximately 9.3 milliliters of peripheral blood, collected into EDTA-treated Vacutainer tubes. Ficoll-Paque density-gradient centrifugation was used to isolate PBMCs, with at least 7 million obtained per sample. Trizol reagent was used to extract total RNA from PBMCs, with at least 5 micrograms per sample. For every donor, flow cytometry on a PBMC aliquot measured the percentage of naive CD45RAhigh/CD27high T cells. Library creation used 5' RACE. The sequencer was an Illumina HiSeq 2500. The second PCR ran for roughly 6 to 11 cycles and used a J-beta primer mix along with a sample-barcoded 5' primer. A unique molecular identifier was introduced onto each TCR beta cDNA molecule by a template-switch 5' adaptor carrying 12 random nucleotides. Each sample yielded at least 3 million CDR3-containing paired-end reads. First-strand cDNA was synthesized from all RNA with the Mint cDNA synthesis kit, primed by a TRBC-specific oligonucleotide. All cDNA was treated with uracil-DNA glycosylase and then went through a first 18-cycle PCR with the universal primers M1SS and BC2_uni_R. From the authors' description of their analysis: Each sample was normalized by randomly selecting 1 million high-quality reads, each carrying a distinct molecular identifier. Reads sharing molecular identifiers were discarded rather than binned into consensus sequences. CDR3 identification, clonotype clustering and error correction used MiTCR with a Q25 quality threshold and the strictest error-elimination algorithm. A nonparametric unseen species model with Euler transformation was used to estimate a lower bound on total TCR beta diversity. TCRdb reprocessing: public reads trimmed at Q25 with fastp, clones called with MiXCR, in-frame beta chains kept. Records with the same CDR3 protein are collapsed into one entry carrying the most frequent genes and DNA. TCRdb's processing, not the study's, gives the V and J calls here. The sample includes about 1.6 million distinct CDR3 sequences, with almost 35% observed a single time. The ten most abundant clones make up about 11% of the sample.

Rearrangement joined TRBV9 to TRBJ2-5; the D gene is possibly TRBD1 or TRBD2, with 5 bases matching each. The source of this sequence is a woman under 40 in good health. Material: blood. The nucleotides are TGTGTCAGCAGCGAGGGTGGGGCTAGCATATCGAAGACCCAGTACTTC. Its translation is CVSSEGGASISKTQYF.